This T cell receptor (beta chain) is drawn from a study of human T cells and chemical hapten exposure. About the research overall: The study traced per-sample TCR yield variation mainly to small differences in pooled library volumes.

This clonotype was seen a handful of times. Its antigen is unidentified. Indicated time point: patch test 2, 6 weeks after DPC sensitization. Treatment meaning: therapeutic diphenylcyclopropenone sensitization with weekly scalp DPC. Individual cDNA molecules received unique molecular identifiers in the library. TCRdb used MiXCR to reprocess the RACE reads, holding one entry per CDR3 protein. The sample records 110,000 to 150,000 distinct CDR3 sequences, approximately 12% being singletons. Regarding the study as a whole: Significantly greater numbers of large CDR3 similarity clusters came from expanded TCRs than from controls.

This clonotype originated in a woman aged 50 to 60 with alopecia areata. Some clones in this sample may be carry-over from other donors' samples. This specimen consisted of whole blood, obtained in connection with sensitization to the hapten diphenylcyclopropenone (DPC).

The CDR3 DNA reads TGTGCCAGCTCACCACAGAGCGAAGTTGAAGCTTTCTTT. This codes for CASSPQSEVEAFF. The V call is TRBV18, the J call TRBJ1-1; no firm D call. The CDR3 totals 13 residues. Germline CDR1 KGHSH, CDR2 LQKENI. V shed 1 base and J shed 7 bases, with 10 bases lying between them.